This T cell receptor (beta chain) was captured in a study of immune evolution from preneoplasia to lung adenocarcinoma (dated by TCRdb to the early 2020s). Some background on the complete study: The study used immune gene expression, TCR sequencing and multiplex immunofluorescence to profile the immune contexture of lung adenocarcinoma precursors and invasive adenocarcinoma. The overall cohort comprised just under 55 patients with pulmonary nodules who underwent surgical resection. The TCR sequencing data were obtained from a few dozen patients. Resected precursor lesions (AAH, AIS, MIA) and invasive adenocarcinomas were compared with paired morphologically normal lung tissue. The study reported that fewer than 130 samples were used for TCR sequencing. The immune data were integrated with whole exome sequencing and methylation data from the same cohort of nodules. POLYSOLVER was used to infer Class I HLA alleles from exome data, while LOHHLA was used to detect allele-specific HLA loss. The sample size was set by how many specimens were available, not by a prior power calculation. The full study reports these points: The findings were based on association rather than direct causation, and larger cohorts with long-term follow-up and longitudinal biopsies were deemed needed. Because every patient came from Japan and China, how well the results apply to Western populations was uncertain. The highest top T cell clone frequencies were observed in normal lung, and a progressive decrease in top T cell clone frequencies appeared to occur from AAH through AIS, MIA and invasive adenocarcinoma. Clonality was highest in normal lung, while later-stage lesions appeared to have lower clonality but higher T cell density and diversity.

CDR1 is given as SGHAT and CDR2 as FQNNGV, both from the germline V gene. V and J lose 2 bases and 0 bases, and a span of 1 base separates them. The CDR3 holds 12 amino acids from the cysteine to the phenylalanine. Only the CDR3 region is kept as DNA, spanning 36 bases read in frame from base 1. As for this clone: Its specific antigen is unknown. Nothing much larger sits one base from this clone, and base qualities are not available.

The patients had resection in Japan or China between about 2013 and 2017. Histologic diagnosis of each case was confirmed independently by two lung cancer pathologists on H&E slides. FFPE tissue was used for DNA isolation with the AllPrep DNA/RNA FFPE Kit. The immunoSEQ hsTCRbeta Kit was used to sequence TCR beta CDR3 regions from DNA. The paper's data handling went like this. The ImmunoSEQ Analyzer was used to analyse the TCR sequencing data. T cell clonality was defined as 1 minus Pielou's evenness, as computed on productive rearrangements. The inverse Simpson index, applied to productive templates, was used to measure T cell diversity. T cell density was expressed as TCR beta template counts normalized to usable DNA, with usable DNA estimated by amplifying and sequencing housekeeping genes. Two-sided Kruskal-Wallis tests were used to compare TCR metrics between histologic stages. The source is immuneACCESS, and TCRdb retained only in-frame sequences with V and J called. Part of the clones is not carried over; for the studies checked, unresolved V genes explain less than half of this, and the remainder is unexplained. That table is the source of V, J and clone size, and D and trimming were worked out from the DNA. The sample table holds thousands of clones, of which approximately 75% were seen once. The top ten constitute 7.9% of the sample.

Sequencing was done on a sample of FFPE adjacent normal lung tissue. The receptor's source is a person between 60 and 79 years old with lung adenocarcinoma. The receptor chain draws on TRBV11-2 and TRBJ2-5; the D segment cannot be called with confidence. The nucleotide sequence reads TGTGCCAGCAGCTTAAACCAAGAGACCCAGTACTTC. Its protein product is CASSLNQETQYF.